This T cell receptor (beta chain) was captured by sequencing in a study of control samples from healthy donors and cancer patients. Only in-frame clones appear in the TCRdb table, and some are missing; sequencing was by immunoSEQ multiplex PCR. The table records around 70,000 clones, about 94% of them present only once. CDR1 is MDHEN and CDR2 is SYDVKM in the germline V gene. The CDR3 totals 14 residues. Trimming shortened V by 3 bases and J by 2 bases, and 11 bases separated the two germline ends. V is TRBV28 and J is TRBJ2-7; D gene unclear. Material for sequencing was blood. The clonotype originates from a woman aged 30 to 39 in good health. CDR3 region: CASSFLDLAYEQYF. As DNA, the CDR3 is TGTGCCAGCAGTTTTCTGGATTTAGCCTACGAGCAGTACTTC.